These 4 T cell receptor beta chains share one sample of origin, sequenced in a study of CD8 T cells in Susac syndrome. With random hexamers, reverse transcription was performed on about 0.45 to 1 ug of RNA. Each CDR3 protein is one row after TCRdb ran MiXCR on the immunoSEQ multiplex PCR reads. The sample includes roughly 110,000 distinct CDR3 sequences, around 94% seen only once; the top ten take 0.41%. Specimen: CD8+ T cells from PBMCs. These receptors came from a human donor with Susac syndrome.

The chain carries TRBV6-2 or TRBV6-3 and TRBJ2-1; TRBD2 matches at 10 bases. Trimming at V came to 4 bases and at J to 7 bases, leaving 1 base not matched to a gene. There are 13 residues in the CDR3. Germline V gene lookup returns CDR1 MNHEY and CDR2 SVGEGT. The CDR3 reads CASSSGLANEQFF. The CDR3 bases are TGTGCCAGCAGTTCGGGACTAGCGAATGAGCAGTTCTTC.

The V gene is TRBV20-1, the J gene TRBJ2-5, with 11 bases that match TRBD2. The CDR3 contains 16 residues. The ends lost 1 base at V and 5 bases at J; junction bases unmatched: 9. The germline V gene encodes CDR1 DFQATT and CDR2 SNEGSKA (reference sequence). The CDR3 region is CSARALSGGAGETQYF. CDR3 sequence (DNA): TGCAGTGCTAGAGCTCTTAGCGGGGGGGCTGGCGAGACCCAGTACTTC.

The chain employs TRBV12-3 or TRBV12-4 and TRBJ2-5; the match to TRBD2 covers 12 bases. J was trimmed by 5 bases and V by 4 bases; bases with no gene match: 11. The CDR3 sequence is 17 residues long. The CDR3 sequence: CASSSPSGGAAGETQYF. The CDR3 coding sequence is TGTGCCAGCAGTTCCCCTAGCGGGGGGGCCGCAGGGGAGACCCAGTACTTC.

The chain carries TRBV10-3 and TRBJ2-3; D assignment may be TRBD1 or TRBD2 (5 bases each). V was shortened by 9 bases and J by 1 base, with 14 bases between the two germline ends. The germline V gene encodes CDR1 ENHRY and CDR2 SYGVKD. CDR3 length equals 14 residues. The DNA for the CDR3 is TGTGCCATTGGGGACGAACGCCGCACAGATACGCAGTATTTT. As protein: CAIGDERRTDTQYF.